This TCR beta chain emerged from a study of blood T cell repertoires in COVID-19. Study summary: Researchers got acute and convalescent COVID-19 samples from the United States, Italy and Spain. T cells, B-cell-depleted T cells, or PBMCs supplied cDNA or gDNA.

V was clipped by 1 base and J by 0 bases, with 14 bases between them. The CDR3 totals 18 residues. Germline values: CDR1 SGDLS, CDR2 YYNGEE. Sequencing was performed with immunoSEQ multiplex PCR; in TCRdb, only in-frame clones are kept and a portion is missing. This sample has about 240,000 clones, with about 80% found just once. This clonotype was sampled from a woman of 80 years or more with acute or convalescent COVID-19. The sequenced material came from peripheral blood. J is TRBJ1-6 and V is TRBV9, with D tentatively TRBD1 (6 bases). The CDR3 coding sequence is TGTGCCAGCAGCGTAAGGGACATCTCAAGCTCCTATAATTCACCCCTCCACTTT. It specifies CASSVRDISSSYNSPLHF. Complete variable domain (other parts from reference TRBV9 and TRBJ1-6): DSGVTQTPKHLITATGQRVTLRCSPRSGDLSVYWYQQSLDQGLQFLIQYYNGEERAKGNILERFSAQQFPDLHSELNLSSLELGDSALYFCASSVRDISSSYNSPLHFGNGTRLTVT.